This T cell receptor (beta chain) is drawn from a study of blood T cells in healthy people across ages. Together with a sample-barcoded 5' primer, a J-beta primer mix was included in a second PCR lasting roughly 6 to 12 cycles. Every single cDNA molecule received a tag from a template-switch adaptor with 12 random nucleotides. Using its own MiXCR run on the 5' RACE reads, TCRdb lists one record per CDR3 protein. The sample lists hundreds of thousands of distinct CDR3 sequences, over 40% seen once, with about 14% in the top ten. Sequenced input: blood. This receptor was taken from a woman at least 80 years old in good health.

The CDR3 loop reads CASSPRLAGALRTDTQYF. Written as DNA, the CDR3 is TGTGCCAGCAGCCCCAGACTAGCGGGGGCCCTGCGCACAGATACGCAGTATTTT. This chain joins TRBV14 and TRBJ2-3; 12 nucleotides agree with TRBD2. Germline values: CDR1 SGHDN, CDR2 FVKESK. The CDR3 extends over 18 amino acids. The trim removed 4 bases at V and 1 base at J, leaving 9 bases unmatched.